This entry describes one TCR beta chain. Its antigen is not known. The data originate from a study of cytomegalovirus exposure and HLA in healthy donors. About the study: The study's early data release held about 85 million unique TCRs from HLA-typed donors.

PCR was performed using 60 Vbeta and 13 Jbeta primers. As handled by the study authors: Among the unique TCR beta chains that a later analysis counted, about 85 million in all, 10 million to 11 million were shared. This table comes from immunoSEQ multiplex PCR, and its TCRdb copy is limited to in-frame clones, with some not included. The DNA gave D and trimming, while V, J and clone size come from that table. This sample lists about 130,000 clones; its ten largest clones have under 1.3%. From germline, CDR1 is SQVTM and CDR2 ANQGSEA. The CDR3 is made up of 13 amino acids. Germline trimming cut 1 base from V and 3 bases from J; bases unmatched to any gene: 2. Points from the study as a whole: Analyses of presence and absence presupposed an approximately uniform sequencing depth across donors. CMV serostatus stood as the only immune exposure information on hand.

The TCR sequence derives from a man aged 18 to 29 in good health and CMV-seronegative. J is TRBJ2-7 and V is TRBV29-1; 8 bases are shared with TRBD1. Sequenced: PBMCs. The CDR3 protein is CSVEGTGRYEQYF. The CDR3 bases are TGCAGCGTTGAAGGGACAGGGCGCTACGAGCAGTACTTC.